The entry below gives a single T cell receptor (beta chain) sequence along with its context. Its antigen is not known. This specimen comes from a study of shared clonotypes between healthy human individuals. Overall study findings and caveats: Sequencing depth was expected to affect clonotype sharing among donors.

The assay was immunoSEQ multiplex PCR, and TCRdb's table has in-frame clones only and misses some. The sample holds about 2.4 million clones, more than 85% seen once. Trimming cost V 1 base and J 0 bases, with 17 bases left between them. The CDR3 has 18 amino acids. Looked up from germline, CDR1 is SGDLS and CDR2 is YYNGEE. Material: naive CD4+ T cells from PBMCs. As for subset: CD45RA+ positively selected. The V gene is TRBV9, the J gene TRBJ2-1, with D maybe TRBD1 (5 bases). This TCR was recovered from a man younger than 35 in good health. Some clones in this sample may be carry-over from other donors' samples. CDR3 nucleotides: TGTGCCAGCAGCGTAACAGGTTCCCCCAGAGGCTCCTACAATGAGCAGTTCTTC. Protein product: CASSVTGSPRGSYNEQFF.